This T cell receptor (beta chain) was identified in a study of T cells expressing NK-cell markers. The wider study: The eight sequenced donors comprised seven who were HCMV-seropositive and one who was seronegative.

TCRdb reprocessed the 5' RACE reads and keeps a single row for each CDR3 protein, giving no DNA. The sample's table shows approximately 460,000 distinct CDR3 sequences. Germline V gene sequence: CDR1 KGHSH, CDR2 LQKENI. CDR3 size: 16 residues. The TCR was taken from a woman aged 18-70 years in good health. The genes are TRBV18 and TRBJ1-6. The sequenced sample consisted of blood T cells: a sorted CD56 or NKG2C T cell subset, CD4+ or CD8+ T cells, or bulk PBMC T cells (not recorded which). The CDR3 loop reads CASSPLPLQTSSPLHF.